This T cell receptor (beta chain) derives from a study of cytomegalovirus exposure and HLA in healthy donors. Looking at the study overall: Earlier results showed approximately 110 million unique TCR beta sequences derived from about 179 million T cells.

Donors consisted of healthy bone marrow donors. Researchers ran the PCR with 60 Vbeta and 13 Jbeta primers. Assay used: immunoSEQ multiplex PCR; TCRdb lists only in-frame clones, some missing. The sample includes 90,000 or so clones, roughly four fifths of them seen just once. The receptor was derived from a man younger than 45 in good health and CMV-seropositive. Sequencing was performed on PBMCs.

The CDR3 here is CASSLAPPSAFSYEQYF. The CDR3 DNA reads as TGCGCCAGCAGCTTGGCCCCCCCTAGCGCCTTCTCCTACGAGCAGTACTTC. This chain joins TRBV5-1 and TRBJ2-7; possibly TRBD2 for D (6 bases). Trimming shortened V by 0 bases and J by 0 bases, and 16 bases separated the two germline ends. The CDR3 sequence is 17 residues long. Germline V lookup: CDR1 SGHRS, CDR2 YFSETQ.